A single sample gave rise to the 5 T cell receptor beta chains below, sequenced in a study of cytomegalovirus exposure and HLA in healthy donors. Vbeta (60) and Jbeta (13) primers were used in the PCR. Produced via immunoSEQ multiplex PCR; TCRdb's table is partial and in-frame only. Of 70,000 to 100,000 clones listed, about 80% are singletons. Sample: PBMCs. These receptors were obtained from a man in his fifties in good health and CMV-seropositive.

A note on this clone: Germline is not matched at one junction end, which may reflect a read error. This rearrangement joins TRBV5-8 to TRBJ2-2, with D maybe TRBD2 (7 bases). The CDR3 is 13 residues long. In germline, CDR1 is SGHTS, CDR2 YDEGEE. This chain's CDR3 is CASGRGDTGEPFF. The CDR3 DNA reads as TGTGCCAGCGGGAGGGGGGACACCGGGGAGCCGTTTTTT.

The V call is TRBV6-1, the J call TRBJ1-4, with D perhaps matching TRBD1 (5 bases). CDR3 length: 13 residues. Trimming stripped 3 bases from V and 7 bases from J, with 9 bases between. CDR1 MNHNS and CDR2 SASEGT come from the germline V gene. This chain's CDR3 is CASSETAFEKLFF. Written as DNA, the CDR3 is TGTGCCAGCAGTGAGACAGCGTTTGAAAAACTGTTTTTT.

The rearrangement joins TRBV2 to TRBJ2-2; 9 bases are a match to TRBD1. After removal of 6 bases from V and 3 bases from J, the junction contained 5 bases not matched to a gene. This CDR3 is built from 15 residues. Germline-derived CDR1 and CDR2 are SNHLY and FYNNEI. The CDR3 loop is CASSLQGADTGELFF. The CDR3 DNA is TGTGCCAGCAGCCTACAGGGGGCAGACACCGGGGAGCTGTTTTTT.

The rearrangement uses TRBV6-1 and TRBJ2-7, with 14 nucleotides matching TRBD2. J lost 6 bases, V lost 2 bases, and 15 bases had no gene match. Germline V gene data show CDR1 as MNHNS and CDR2 as SASEGT. The CDR3 runs to 19 residues. The CDR3 is CASSEIGTSGRGLIGEQYF. CDR3 DNA sequence: TGTGCCAGCAGTGAAATTGGGACTAGCGGGAGAGGATTGATCGGCGAGCAGTACTTC.

This chain links TRBV9 with TRBJ1-2, with D perhaps TRBD1 (5 bases). The CDR3 runs to 14 residues. Trimming shortened V by 4 bases and J by 6 bases, and 16 bases separated the two germline ends. CDR1 SGDLS and CDR2 YYNGEE come from the germline V gene. The CDR3, as DNA: TGTGCCAGCAGCCTCGGGGGGGGAAGCGATGGCTACACCTTC. Protein: CASSLGGGSDGYTF.